This TCR beta chain was found in a study of T cell responses to AZD1222 COVID-19 vaccine. General study findings and limits: Variant regions that are unmutated are reportedly the target of nearly half of spike-specific TCRs. Samples come after the peak T cell response, not at day 14. Spike-specific TCR breadth and depth were elevated following two AZD1222 doses.

This clone was observed once. Its cognate antigen is unknown. Pooled together were second doses at about 4 or about 12 weeks. Here immunoSEQ multiplex PCR was the method, and the copy in TCRdb shows in-frame clones only, minus some. The repertoire holds some 81,000 clones, with 75% to 95% as singletons. CDR3 size: 16 residues. Trimming removed 4 bases from V and 0 bases from J; junction bases left unmatched: 5. The germline V gene has CDR1 KGHDR and CDR2 SFDVKD. The receptor's source is an adult who received the AZD1222 COVID-19 vaccine. The rearrangement joins TRBV24-1 to TRBJ2-1; TRBD2 agrees at 7 bases. Source: peripheral blood, taken 28 days after the second AZD1222 dose. The DNA of the CDR3 is TGTGCCACCAGTGACCAAGCGGGAAGCTCCTACAATGAGCAGTTCTTC. As protein: CATSDQAGSSYNEQFF.